The sample holds many counts of the clone carrying this T cell receptor (beta chain). CDR3 length: 17 amino acids. CDR1 is MNHEY, CDR2 SVGEGT, per germline. V was shortened by 10 bases and J by 0 bases, with 23 bases between the two germline ends. It was RNA transcripts that yielded the amplified TCR beta CDR3 regions. The HTBI primer set was used in a first-round RT-PCR of the TCR CDR3. TCRdb reprocessed the multiplex PCR reads via MiXCR and lists one record per CDR3 protein. The table shows 300,000 or so distinct CDR3 sequences, with approximately 15% occurring only once. The sample originates from a study of T cells in Graves' hyperthyroidism and ophthalmopathy. About the study: Before treatment of any kind, peripheral blood was taken at initial diagnosis.

The gene calls are TRBV6-2 or TRBV6-3 and TRBJ2-3, with D possibly matching TRBD1 (5 bases). The sequence derives from a woman aged 55-75 years with Graves' ophthalmopathy. Sequences were obtained from blood. CDR3 coding DNA: TGTGCCACCAAGTCCCCCGGCGGCAGGGCGAGCACAGATACGCAGTATTTT. Its translation: CATKSPGGRASTDTQYF.